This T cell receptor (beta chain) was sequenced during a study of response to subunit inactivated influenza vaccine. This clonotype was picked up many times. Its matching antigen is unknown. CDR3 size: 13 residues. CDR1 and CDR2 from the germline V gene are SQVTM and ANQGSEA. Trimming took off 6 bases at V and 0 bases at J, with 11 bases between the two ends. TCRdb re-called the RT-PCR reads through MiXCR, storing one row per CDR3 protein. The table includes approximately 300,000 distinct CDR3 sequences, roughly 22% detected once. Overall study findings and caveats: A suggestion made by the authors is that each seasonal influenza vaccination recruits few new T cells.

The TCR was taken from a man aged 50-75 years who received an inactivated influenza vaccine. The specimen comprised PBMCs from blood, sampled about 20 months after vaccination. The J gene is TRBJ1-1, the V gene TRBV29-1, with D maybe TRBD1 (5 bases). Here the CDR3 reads CSVQQALNTEAFF. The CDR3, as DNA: TGCAGCGTGCAACAGGCGCTGAACACTGAAGCTTTCTTT.